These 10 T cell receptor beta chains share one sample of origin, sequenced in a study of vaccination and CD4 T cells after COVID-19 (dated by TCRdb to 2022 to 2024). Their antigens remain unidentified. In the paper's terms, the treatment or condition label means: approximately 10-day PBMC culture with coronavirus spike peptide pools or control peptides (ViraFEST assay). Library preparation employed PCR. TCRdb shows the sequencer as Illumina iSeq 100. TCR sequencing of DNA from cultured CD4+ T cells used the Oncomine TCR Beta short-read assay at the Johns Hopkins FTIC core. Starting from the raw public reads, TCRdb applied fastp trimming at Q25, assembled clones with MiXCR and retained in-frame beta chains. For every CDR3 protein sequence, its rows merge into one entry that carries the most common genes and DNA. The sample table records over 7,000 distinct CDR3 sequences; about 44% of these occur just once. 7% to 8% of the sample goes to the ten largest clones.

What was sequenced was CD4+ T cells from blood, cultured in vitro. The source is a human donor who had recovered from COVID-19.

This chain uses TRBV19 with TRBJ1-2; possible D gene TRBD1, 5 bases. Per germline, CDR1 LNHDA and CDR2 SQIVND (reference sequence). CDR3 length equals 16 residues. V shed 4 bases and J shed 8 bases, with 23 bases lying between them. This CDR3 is CASSNFEGTFTTGYTF. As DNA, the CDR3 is TGTGCCAGTAGTAACTTTGAAGGGACGTTTACGACAGGCTACACCTTC.

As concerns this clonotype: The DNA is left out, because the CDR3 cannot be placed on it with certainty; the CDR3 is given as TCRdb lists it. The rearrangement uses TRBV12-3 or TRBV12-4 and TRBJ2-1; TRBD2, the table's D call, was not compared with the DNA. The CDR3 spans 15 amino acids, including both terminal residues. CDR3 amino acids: CASSSSGGPLNEQFF.

CDR3 loop: CASSETGLGYGYTF. The CDR3 region has the DNA TGTGCCAGCAGTGAAACAGGGCTTGGCTATGGCTACACCTTC. The genes are TRBV6-1 and TRBJ1-2; D may be TRBD1 (6 bases). Deletions cut 2 bases from V and 4 bases from J, with 11 bases between. This CDR3 has 14 residues. The germline gives CDR1 MNHNS, CDR2 SASEGT.

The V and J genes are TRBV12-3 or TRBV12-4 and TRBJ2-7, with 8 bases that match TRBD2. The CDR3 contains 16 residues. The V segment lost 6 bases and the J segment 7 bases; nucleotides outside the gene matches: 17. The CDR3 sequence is CASSLGSGATVGEQYF. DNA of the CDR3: TGTGCCAGCAGCTTGGGTAGCGGGGCCACTGTGGGGGAGCAGTACTTC.

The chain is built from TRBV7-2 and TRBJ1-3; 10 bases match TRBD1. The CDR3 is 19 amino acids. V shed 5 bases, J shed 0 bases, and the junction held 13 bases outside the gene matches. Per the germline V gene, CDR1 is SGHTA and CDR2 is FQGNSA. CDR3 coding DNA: TGTGCCAGCAGCACAACCGGGACAGGGGCCAAAAGCTCTGGAAACACCATATATTTT. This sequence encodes CASSTTGTGAKSSGNTIYF.

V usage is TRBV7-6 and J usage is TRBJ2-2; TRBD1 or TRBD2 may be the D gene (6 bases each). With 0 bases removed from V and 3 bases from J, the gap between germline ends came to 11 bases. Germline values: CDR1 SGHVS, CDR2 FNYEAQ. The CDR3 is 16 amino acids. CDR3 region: CASSLAGGHYTGELFF. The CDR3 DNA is TGTGCCAGCAGCTTAGCTGGGGGGCACTACACCGGGGAGCTGTTTTTT.

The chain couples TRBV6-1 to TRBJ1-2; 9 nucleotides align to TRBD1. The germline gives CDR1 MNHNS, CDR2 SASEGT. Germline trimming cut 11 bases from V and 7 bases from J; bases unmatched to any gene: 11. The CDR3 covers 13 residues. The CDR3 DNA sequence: TGTGCCTCACAAGAACAGGGGGCAGGTGGCTACACCTTC. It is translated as CASQEQGAGGYTF.

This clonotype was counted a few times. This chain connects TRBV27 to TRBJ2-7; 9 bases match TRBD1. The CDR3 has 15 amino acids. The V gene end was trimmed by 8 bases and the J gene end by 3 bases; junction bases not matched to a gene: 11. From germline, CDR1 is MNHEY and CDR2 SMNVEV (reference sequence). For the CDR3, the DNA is TGTGCCAGCCGTAGGACGCCGGGACAGGGCTACGAGCAGTACTTC. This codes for CASRRTPGQGYEQYF.

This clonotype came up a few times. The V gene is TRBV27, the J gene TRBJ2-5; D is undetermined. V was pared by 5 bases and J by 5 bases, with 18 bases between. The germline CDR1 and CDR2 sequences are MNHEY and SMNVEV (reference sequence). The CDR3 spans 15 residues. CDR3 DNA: TGTGCCAGCAGTCCCCTAGGCTCCGGACGGGAGACCCAGTACTTC. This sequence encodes CASSPLGSGRETQYF.

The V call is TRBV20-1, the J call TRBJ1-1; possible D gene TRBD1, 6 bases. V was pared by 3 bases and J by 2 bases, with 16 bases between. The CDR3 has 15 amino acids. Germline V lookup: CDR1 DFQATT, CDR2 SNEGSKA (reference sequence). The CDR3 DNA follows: TGCAGTGCTAGGAACCCCGGCAGGGGAAACACTGAAGCTTTCTTT. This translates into CSARNPGRGNTEAFF.